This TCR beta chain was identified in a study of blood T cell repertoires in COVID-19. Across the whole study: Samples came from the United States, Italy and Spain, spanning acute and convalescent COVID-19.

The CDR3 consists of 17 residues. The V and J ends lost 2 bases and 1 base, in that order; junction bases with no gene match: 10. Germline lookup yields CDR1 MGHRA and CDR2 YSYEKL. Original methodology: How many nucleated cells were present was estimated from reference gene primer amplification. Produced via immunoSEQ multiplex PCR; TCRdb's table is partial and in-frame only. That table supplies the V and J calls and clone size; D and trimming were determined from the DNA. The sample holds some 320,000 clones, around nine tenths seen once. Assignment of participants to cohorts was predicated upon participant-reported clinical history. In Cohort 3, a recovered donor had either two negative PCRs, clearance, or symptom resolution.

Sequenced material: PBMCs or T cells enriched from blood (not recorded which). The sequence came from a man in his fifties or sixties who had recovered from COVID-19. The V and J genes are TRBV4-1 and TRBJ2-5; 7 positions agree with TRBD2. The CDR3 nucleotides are TGCGCCAGCAGCCAAAAGGGCGGGGGTGGTTTCCAAGAGACCCAGTACTTC. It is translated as CASSQKGGGGFQETQYF.